One and the same sample provided the 16 T cell receptor beta chains below, sequenced in a study of monozygotic twins with inflammatory bowel disease. No DNA is given; TCRdb re-called the 5' RACE reads and lists each CDR3 protein once. The data show over 130,000 distinct CDR3 sequences, and the top ten clones hold less than 3%. Material for sequencing was blood. The receptors derive from a human donor with ulcerative colitis or Crohn's disease, or a healthy co-twin of an affected twin (not recorded which).

The genes are TRBV20-1 and TRBJ2-2. The CDR3 spans 12 residues. Germline CDR1 DFQATT, CDR2 SNEGSKA (reference sequence). The CDR3 is CSARKIDGELFF.

The chain has TRBV7-2 and TRBJ2-1; TCRdb's D gene call, TRBD1, goes unchecked for lack of DNA. This CDR3 is 14 amino acids long. CDR1 and CDR2 from the germline V gene are SGHTA and FQGNSA. CDR3 loop: CASSLSGAGNEQFF.

The gene calls are TRBV5-1 and TRBJ2-7; TCRdb's assignment of TRBD1 cannot be checked, as there is no DNA. Germline V lookup: CDR1 SGHRS, CDR2 YFSETQ. CDR3 length: 14 amino acids. The CDR3 is CASSLYTGGYEQYF.

The V gene is TRBV7-2, the J gene TRBJ2-7; the D call from TCRdb, TRBD1, cannot be confirmed without DNA. Germline V gene lookup returns CDR1 SGHTA and CDR2 FQGNSA. The CDR3 extends over 16 amino acids. This CDR3 reads CASSLVAGFRSYEQYF. Full variable domain (outside the CDR3, taken from reference TRBV7-2 and TRBJ2-7): GAGVSQSPSNKVTEKGKDVELRCDPISGHTALYWYRQSLGQGLEFLIYFQGNSAPDKSGLPSDRFSAERTGGSVSTLTIQRTQQEDSAVYLCASSLVAGFRSYEQYFGPGTRLTVT.

The V and J genes are TRBV18 and TRBJ2-6; TCRdb proposes TRBD1, but this gene call is untestable without DNA. The CDR3 spans 17 residues. Germline V gives CDR1 KGHSH, CDR2 LQKENI. CDR3 sequence: CASSPLGTGAISNVLTF.

The V and J genes are TRBV6-6 and TRBJ2-5. The CDR3 loop spans 12 amino acids. Germline CDR1 reads MNHNY; CDR2 reads SVGAGI (reference sequence). The CDR3 sequence is CASFSVQETQYF.

The gene calls are TRBV5-1 and TRBJ2-7. Looked up from germline, CDR1 is SGHRS and CDR2 is YFSETQ. The length of the CDR3 is 15 residues. The CDR3 sequence: CASSRFTSSSYEQYF.

V is TRBV10-3 and J is TRBJ1-5. Germline-derived CDR1 and CDR2 are ENHRY and SYGVKD. CDR3 size: 14 residues. CDR3 amino acids: CAISESTGNQPQHF.

The chain uses TRBV5-1 and TRBJ1-1; there is no DNA to check the TCRdb D call of TRBD1. The CDR3 length is 14 residues. Germline V gene lookup returns CDR1 SGHRS and CDR2 YFSETQ. The CDR3: CASSKDRPNTEAFF.

This chain links TRBV6-2 or TRBV6-3 with TRBJ1-5. Germline assignment: CDR1 MNHEY and CDR2 SVGEGT. CDR3 length: 14 amino acids. CDR3 loop: CASHGIQTNQPQHF.

CDR3 residues: CASSSEGRVGYGYTF. V is TRBV5-1 and J is TRBJ1-2. Germline CDR1 is SGHRS and CDR2 is YFSETQ. The CDR3 has 15 amino acids.

This chain connects TRBV11-3 to TRBJ2-2. The CDR3 has 13 amino acids. The germline V gene has CDR1 SGHNT and CDR2 YENEEA. This CDR3 is CASSDFNTGELFF.

The V call is TRBV7-2, the J call TRBJ2-3; TCRdb proposes TRBD1, but this gene call is untestable without DNA. The CDR3 runs to 12 residues. Germline lookup yields CDR1 SGHTA and CDR2 FQGNSA. CDR3 amino acids: CASSLQGGTQYF.

The genes are TRBV19 and TRBJ2-1; TCRdb proposes TRBD1, but this gene call is untestable without DNA. There are 11 residues in the CDR3. Germline CDR1 and CDR2: LNHDA and SQIVND (reference sequence). The CDR3 region is CASSIGGRQFF.

V is TRBV14 and J is TRBJ2-4. This CDR3 is built from 16 residues. Germline assignment: CDR1 SGHDN and CDR2 FVKESK. This CDR3 reads CASSQGYNTAKNIQYF.

The chain recombines TRBV5-1 with TRBJ2-7. Looked up from germline, CDR1 is SGHRS and CDR2 is YFSETQ. The CDR3 spans 14 residues. This chain's CDR3 is CASSLDTGLYEQYF.